This TCR beta chain appears in the sequencing data of a study of cytomegalovirus exposure and HLA in healthy donors. Turning to the study itself: As an earlier analysis found, about 200 million T cells yielded 90 million to 140 million unique TCR beta sequences.

PCR used 60 Vbeta primers and 13 Jbeta primers. Profiling relied on immunoSEQ multiplex PCR, and the TCRdb table lists in-frame clones only, not all of them. In total, the table holds roughly 30,000 clones. Findings of the study overall: What a later analysis showed was that several of the most significant clusters appeared linked to common viral pathogens. Clonal expansion was found to be greater in HLA-associated TCR beta chains than in equally common others in a later analysis.

About this clone itself: Its antigen is unknown.

The sequence derives from a woman in her 40s in good health and CMV-seropositive. The sequencing sample was made of PBMCs.

The CDR3 reads CSVPQGPGNTIYF. In DNA, the CDR3 is TGCAGCGTTCCGCAGGGGCCTGGAAACACCATATATTTT. The chain couples TRBV29-1 to TRBJ1-3; a possible D gene is TRBD1 (6 bases). Trimming cost V 5 bases and J 2 bases, with 10 bases left between them. The CDR3 loop spans 13 amino acids. CDR1 SQVTM and CDR2 ANQGSEA come from the germline V gene.